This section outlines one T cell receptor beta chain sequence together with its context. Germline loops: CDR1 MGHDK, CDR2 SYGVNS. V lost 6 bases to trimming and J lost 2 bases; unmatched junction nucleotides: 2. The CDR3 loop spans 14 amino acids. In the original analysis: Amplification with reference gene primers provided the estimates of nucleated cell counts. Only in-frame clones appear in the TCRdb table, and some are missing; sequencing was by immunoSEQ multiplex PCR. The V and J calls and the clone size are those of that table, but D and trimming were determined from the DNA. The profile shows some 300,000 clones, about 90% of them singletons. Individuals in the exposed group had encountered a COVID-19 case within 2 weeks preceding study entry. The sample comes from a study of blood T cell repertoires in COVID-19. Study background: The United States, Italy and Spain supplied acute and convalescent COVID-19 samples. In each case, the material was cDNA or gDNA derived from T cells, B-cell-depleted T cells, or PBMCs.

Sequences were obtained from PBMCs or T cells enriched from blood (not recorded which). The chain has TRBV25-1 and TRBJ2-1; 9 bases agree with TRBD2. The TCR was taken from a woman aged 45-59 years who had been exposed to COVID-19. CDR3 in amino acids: CASSSGGTYNEQFF. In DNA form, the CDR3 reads TGTGCCAGCAGCAGCGGGGGGACCTACAATGAGCAGTTCTTC. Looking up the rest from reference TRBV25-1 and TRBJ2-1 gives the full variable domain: EADIYQTPRYLVIGTGKKITLECSQTMGHDKMYWYQQDPGMELHLIHYSYGVNSTEKGDLSSESTVSRIRTEHFPLTLESARPSHTSQYLCASSSGGTYNEQFFGPGTRLTVL.